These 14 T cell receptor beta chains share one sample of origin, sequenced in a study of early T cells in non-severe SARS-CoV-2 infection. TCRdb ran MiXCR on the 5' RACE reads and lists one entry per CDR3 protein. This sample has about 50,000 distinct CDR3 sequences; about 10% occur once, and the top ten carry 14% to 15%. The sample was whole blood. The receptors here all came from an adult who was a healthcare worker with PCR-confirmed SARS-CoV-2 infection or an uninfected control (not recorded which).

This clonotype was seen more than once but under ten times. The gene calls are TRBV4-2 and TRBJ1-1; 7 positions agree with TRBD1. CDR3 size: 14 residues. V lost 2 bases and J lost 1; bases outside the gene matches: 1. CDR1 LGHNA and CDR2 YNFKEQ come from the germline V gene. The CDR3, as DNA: TGTGCCAGCAGCCAAAGGACAGGGAACACTGAAGCTTTCTTT. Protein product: CASSQRTGNTEAFF.

The chain's CDR3 is CASSLQGWNEQFF. CDR3 nucleotide sequence: TGTGCCAGCAGTTTGCAGGGGTGGAATGAGCAGTTCTTC. V gene TRBV28 combines with J gene TRBJ2-1; D is perhaps TRBD1 (6 bases). The CDR3 runs to 13 residues. Trimming took off 3 bases at V and 7 bases at J, with 10 bases between the two ends. Germline assignment: CDR1 MDHEN and CDR2 SYDVKM.

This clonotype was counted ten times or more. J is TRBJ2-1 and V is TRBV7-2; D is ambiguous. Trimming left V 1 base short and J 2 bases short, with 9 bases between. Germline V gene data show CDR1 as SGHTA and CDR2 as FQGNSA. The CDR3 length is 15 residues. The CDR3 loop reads CASSLDPNPYNEQFF. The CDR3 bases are TGTGCCAGCAGCTTAGACCCAAATCCCTACAATGAGCAGTTCTTC. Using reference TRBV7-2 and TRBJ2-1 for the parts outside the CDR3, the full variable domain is GAGVSQSPSNKVTEKGKDVELRCDPISGHTALYWYRQSLGQGLEFLIYFQGNSAPDKSGLPSDRFSAERTGGSVSTLTIQRTQQEDSAVYLCASSLDPNPYNEQFFGPGTRLTVL.

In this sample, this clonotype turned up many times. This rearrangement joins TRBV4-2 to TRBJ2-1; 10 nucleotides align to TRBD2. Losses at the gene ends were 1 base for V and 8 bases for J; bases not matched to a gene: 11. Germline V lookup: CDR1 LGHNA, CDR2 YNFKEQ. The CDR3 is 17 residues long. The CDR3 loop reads CASSQVPAGGTRDEQFF. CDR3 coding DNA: TGTGCCAGCAGCCAAGTACCAGCGGGAGGGACTAGGGATGAGCAGTTCTTC.

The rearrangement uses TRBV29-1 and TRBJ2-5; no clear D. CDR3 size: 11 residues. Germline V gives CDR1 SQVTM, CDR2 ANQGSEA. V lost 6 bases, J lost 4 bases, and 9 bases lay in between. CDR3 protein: CSVSVVETQYF. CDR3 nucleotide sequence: TGCAGCGTGAGCGTGGTAGAGACCCAGTACTTC.

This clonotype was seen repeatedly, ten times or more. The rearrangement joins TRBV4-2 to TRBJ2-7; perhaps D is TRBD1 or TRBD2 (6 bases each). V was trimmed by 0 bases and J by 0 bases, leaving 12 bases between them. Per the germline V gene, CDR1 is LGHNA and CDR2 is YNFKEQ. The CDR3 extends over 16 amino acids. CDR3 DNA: TGTGCCAGCAGCCAAGATACCGGGGGCGCCTCCTACGAGCAGTACTTC. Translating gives CASSQDTGGASYEQYF.

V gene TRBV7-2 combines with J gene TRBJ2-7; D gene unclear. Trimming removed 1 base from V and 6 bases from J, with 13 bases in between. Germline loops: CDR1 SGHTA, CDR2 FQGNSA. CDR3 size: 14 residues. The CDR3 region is CASSLGVAYPEQYF. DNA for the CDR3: TGTGCCAGCAGCTTAGGGGTCGCGTACCCCGAGCAGTACTTC.

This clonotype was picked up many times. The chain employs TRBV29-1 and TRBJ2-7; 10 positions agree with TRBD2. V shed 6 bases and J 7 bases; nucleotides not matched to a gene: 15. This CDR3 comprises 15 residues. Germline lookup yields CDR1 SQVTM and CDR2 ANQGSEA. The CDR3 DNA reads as TGCAGCGTCGAGACTAGCGGGTCACGGGGGGGAGAGCAGTACTTC. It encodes CSVETSGSRGGEQYF.

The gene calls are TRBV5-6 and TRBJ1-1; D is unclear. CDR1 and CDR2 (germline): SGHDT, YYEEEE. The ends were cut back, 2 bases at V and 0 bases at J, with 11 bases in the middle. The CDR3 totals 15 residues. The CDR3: CASSFLGFMNTEAFF. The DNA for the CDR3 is TGTGCCAGCAGCTTTCTTGGGTTTATGAACACTGAAGCTTTCTTT.

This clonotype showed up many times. Here the CDR3 DNA reads TGTGCCAGCAGTTTCAGTAGGCGCACAGATACGCAGTATTTT. Its translation: CASSFSRRTDTQYF. This chain uses TRBV27 with TRBJ2-3; D not resolved. The CDR3 totals 14 residues. V was pared by 3 bases and J by 1 base, with 8 bases between. Germline loops: CDR1 MNHEY, CDR2 SMNVEV (reference sequence).

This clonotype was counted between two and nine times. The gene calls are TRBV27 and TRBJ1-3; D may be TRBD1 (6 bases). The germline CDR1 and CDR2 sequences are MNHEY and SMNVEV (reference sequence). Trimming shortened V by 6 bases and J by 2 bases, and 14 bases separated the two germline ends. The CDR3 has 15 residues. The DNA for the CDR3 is TGTGCCAGCAGCCCCCAGGGGCGACCTGGAAACACCATATATTTT. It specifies CASSPQGRPGNTIYF.

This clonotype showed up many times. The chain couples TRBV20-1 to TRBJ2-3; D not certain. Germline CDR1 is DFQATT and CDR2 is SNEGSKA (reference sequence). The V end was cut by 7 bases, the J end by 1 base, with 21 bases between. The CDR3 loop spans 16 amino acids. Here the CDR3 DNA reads TGCAGTGTATCCACGGCCCAGCCTAGTGGCACAGATACGCAGTATTTT. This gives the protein CSVSTAQPSGTDTQYF.

The chain's CDR3 is CASSLDPISGYTDTQYF. The CDR3 DNA is TGTGCCAGCAGCTTAGATCCCATTAGCGGATACACAGATACGCAGTATTTT. V gene TRBV11-2 combines with J gene TRBJ2-3; perhaps TRBD2 as D (6 bases). The V end was cut by 0 bases, the J end by 2 bases, with 15 bases between. CDR1 is SGHAT, CDR2 FQNNGV, per germline. CDR3 length: 17 amino acids.

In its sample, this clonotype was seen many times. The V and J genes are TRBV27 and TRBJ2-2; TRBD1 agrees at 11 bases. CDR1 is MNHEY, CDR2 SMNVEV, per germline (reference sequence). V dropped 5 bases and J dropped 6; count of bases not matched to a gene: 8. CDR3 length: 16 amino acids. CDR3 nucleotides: TGTGCCAGCAGTCACCGGACAGGGGGCTACTCCGGGGAGCTGTTTTTT. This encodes CASSHRTGGYSGELFF.